Listed below are T cell receptor beta chains from one sample, sequenced in a study of identifying expanded T cells in peripheral blood. Assay used: immunoSEQ multiplex PCR; TCRdb lists only in-frame clones, some missing. The table records about 83,000 clones, about 91% of them present only once. Sequenced input: blood. All receptors come from a person aged 18-70 years in good health. The CDR3 runs from the conserved cysteine through the conserved F or W. Each record gives: J gene, D gene, V gene, clone size, CDR3 DNA, CDR3 protein. D genes are given only for firm matches. A row's size may be missing; if present it is once, few, many or a size class.

>TRBJ2-1|NA|TRBV27|NA
TGTGCCAGCAGTGAGGAGTACTCCTACAATGAGCAGTTCTTC
CASSEEYSYNEQFF
>TRBJ2-5|NA|TRBV18|NA
TGTGCCAGCTCACTCGGGACGGGCAGGGAGCAGTACTTC
CASSLGTGREQYF
>TRBJ2-3|TRBD2|TRBV5-1|NA
TGCGCCAGCAGCTTCAGCGGGGTGGACACAGATACGCAGTATTTT
CASSFSGVDTDTQYF
>TRBJ2-7|TRBD2|TRBV5-1|NA
TGCGCCAGCAGCGCGGGACTAGCGGACTGGGAGCAGTACTTC
CASSAGLADWEQYF
>TRBJ2-1|TRBD2|TRBV6-5|NA
TGTGCCAGCAGTTACGGGACTAGCGGGGGCTATGAGCAGTTCTTC
CASSYGTSGGYEQFF
>TRBJ1-5|NA|TRBV19|NA
TGTGCCAGTAGTAGCTTTATGACAGAGAATCAGCCCCAGCATTTT
CASSSFMTENQPQHF
>TRBJ1-3|NA|TRBV6-6|NA
TGTGCCAGCAGTAGCGGGGTAGGATCTGGAAACACCATATATTTT
CASSSGVGSGNTIYF
>TRBJ1-3|NA|TRBV6-6|NA
TGTGCCAGCAGTTACAACGGGCAAACTGGAAACACCATATATTTT
CASSYNGQTGNTIYF
>TRBJ2-3|NA|TRBV5-4|NA
TGTGCCAGCAGCCCCCTGGGGGGGGCAACAGATACGCAGTATTTT
CASSPLGGATDTQYF
>TRBJ1-2|TRBD1|TRBV28|NA
TGTGCCAGCAGTTTCCGGGACAGGGGTGGCGGCTACACCTTC
CASSFRDRGGGYTF
>TRBJ1-1|NA|TRBV30|NA
TGTGCCTGGAGCCGGACGGCCCGAACTGAAGCTTTCTTT
CAWSRTARTEAFF
>TRBJ2-3|NA|TRBV7-2|NA
TGTGCCAGCAGCTTCCTCAGGGGCGGGGATACGCAGTATTTT
CASSFLRGGDTQYF
>TRBJ2-1|NA|TRBV7-3|NA
TGTGCCAGCAGGGATGAGGAGAGCTCCTACAATGAGCAGTTCTTC
CASRDEESSYNEQFF
>TRBJ2-1|NA|TRBV10-3|NA
TGTGCCATTGGGGCGGGACAGTCGTCAAATGAGCAGTTCTTC
CAIGAGQSSNEQFF
>TRBJ1-6|NA|TRBV4-1|once
TGCGCCAGCAGCCTGGGGAAGGGGGGCCTCCGCGGGGTTTCACCCCTCCACTTT
CASSLGKGGLRGVSPLHF
>TRBJ2-3|NA|TRBV9|NA
TGTGCCAGCAGCCTCCGGGACTTCCCTAGCACAGATACGCAGTATTTT
CASSLRDFPSTDTQYF
>TRBJ2-1|NA|TRBV13|NA
TGTGCCAGCAGCTTAGCGGGAGAGGGTGGTTACAATGAGCAGTTCTTC
CASSLAGEGGYNEQFF
>TRBJ2-3|TRBD1|TRBV6-6|NA
TGTGCCAGCAGCCTCGGGACAGGGGCAGATACGCAGTATTTT
CASSLGTGADTQYF
>TRBJ1-2|NA|TRBV18|NA
TGTGCCAGCTCACCACAGGACTCAGGGTATGGCTACACCTTC
CASSPQDSGYGYTF
>TRBJ2-2|NA|TRBV2|NA
TGTGCCAGCAGTACGGGACCCTACACCGGGGAGCTGTTTTTT
CASSTGPYTGELFF
>TRBJ2-7|TRBD1|TRBV29-1|NA
TGCAGCGTTGAATGGCAGGGGGACGAGCAGTACTTC
CSVEWQGDEQYF
>TRBJ2-3|NA|TRBV11-2|once
TGTGCCAGCAGCTTAGCGGATACGCAGTATTTT
CASSLADTQYF
>TRBJ1-2|NA|TRBV19|NA
TGTGCCAGTAGTATCCCTTCGCCAGAGGGCTATGGCTACACCTTC
CASSIPSPEGYGYTF
>TRBJ2-3|TRBD2|TRBV18|NA
TGTGCCAGCTCACGCGGGGGGCCCGGCACAGATACGCAGTATTTT
CASSRGGPGTDTQYF
>TRBJ1-3|NA|TRBV9|NA
TGTGCCAGCAGCGTTAACAGCTTCTCTGGAAACACCATATATTTT
CASSVNSFSGNTIYF
>TRBJ2-1|NA|TRBV29-1|once
TGCAGCGTTGAAAGGTTTTCATCTGGTGAGCAGTTCTTC
CSVERFSSGEQFF
>TRBJ2-5|NA|TRBV19|NA
TGTGCCAGTAGTATTGGTCAAGGGGTCGGTCGAGAGACCCAGTACTTC
CASSIGQGVGRETQYF
>TRBJ2-7|NA|TRBV15|NA
TGTGCCACCAGCAGAGATGCGGCGGCTTACGAGCAGTACTTC
CATSRDAAAYEQYF
>TRBJ1-6|TRBD1|TRBV5-4|NA
TGTGCCAGCAGCCAAAGGACAGGTTCGAGGAATTCACCCCTCCACTTT
CASSQRTGSRNSPLHF
>TRBJ2-1|TRBD1|TRBV9|NA
TGTGCCAGCAGCGTAGCTGGACAGGGTCCCAATGAGCAGTTCTTC
CASSVAGQGPNEQFF
>TRBJ2-7|TRBD1|TRBV4-3|NA
TGCGCCAGCAGCCAAGATTACTACAGGGGGGACTACGAGCAGTACTTC
CASSQDYYRGDYEQYF
>TRBJ2-7|NA|TRBV7-2|NA
TGTGCCAGCAGCTTAGGGACGGTCACCTACGAGCAGTACTTC
CASSLGTVTYEQYF
>TRBJ2-1|TRBD2|TRBV7-2|NA
TGTGCCAGCAGCTTAGGGGTAGCGGGAGGGGGCGATGAGCAGTTCTTC
CASSLGVAGGGDEQFF
>TRBJ2-7|TRBD2|TRBV19|once
TGTGGACCGGGACTAGCTAGCCCCACCGATGGGTACGAGCAGTACTTC
CGPGLASPTDGYEQYF
>TRBJ2-3|TRBD2|TRBV19|NA
TGTGCCAGTAGTATACGTCCACTAGCGGGGGGGGGTGCGGCAGATACGCAGTATTTT
CASSIRPLAGGGAADTQYF
>TRBJ2-2|NA|TRBV5-4|NA
TGTGCCAGCAGCTGGTCTAGCGCGAACACCGGGGAGCTGTTTTTT
CASSWSSANTGELFF
>TRBJ2-6|NA|TRBV30|NA
TGTGCCTGGAGTTCCTCTGGGGCCAACGTCCTGACTTTC
CAWSSSGANVLTF
>TRBJ2-7|TRBD1|TRBV4-3|NA
TGCGCCAGCAGCCAGTGGACAGGGGGCGAGCAGTACTTC
CASSQWTGGEQYF
>TRBJ1-2|NA|TRBV29-1|NA
TGCAGCGTTTCCCCGTTTGGACAGACCATCTATGGCTACACCTTC
CSVSPFGQTIYGYTF
>TRBJ2-7|NA|TRBV5-6|NA
TGTGCCAGCAGCTTGGACAGGAACTACGAGCAGTACTTC
CASSLDRNYEQYF
>TRBJ2-7|NA|TRBV7-2|NA
TGTGCCAGCAGCTTGCCCCTCCGGGAGCAGTACTTC
CASSLPLREQYF
>TRBJ1-2|NA|TRBV6-6|NA
TGTGCCAGCAGTTACTCCACAACTTACACCTTC
CASSYSTTYTF
>TRBJ2-3|NA|TRBV6-1|NA
TGTGCCAGCACTACAATGGACGGGTTTAATGAACAGTATTTT
CASTTMDGFNEQYF
>TRBJ2-5|NA|TRBV2|NA
TGTGCCAGCAGGAGGACGGAAGAGACCCAGTACTTC
CASRRTEETQYF
>TRBJ2-7|NA|TRBV5-4|NA
TGTGCCAGCAGCCACGATTATTTCGAGCAGTACTTC
CASSHDYFEQYF
>TRBJ2-7|TRBD1|TRBV19|NA
TGTGCCAGTAACTGGGCAGGGGGTTCCTTCTACGAGCAGTACTTC
CASNWAGGSFYEQYF
>TRBJ2-7|TRBD1|TRBV18|NA
TGTGCCAGCTCAAGAGGACAGGGCCCTTCTTCCTACGAGCAGTACTTC
CASSRGQGPSSYEQYF
>TRBJ2-1|TRBD2|TRBV28|NA
TGTGCCAGCAGCCCCCCTACTAGCGGGAGGTGGAAAAGGCAGTTCTTC
CASSPPTSGRWKRQFF
>TRBJ2-2|NA|TRBV9|NA
TGTGCCAGCAGCCTCGGACTGAACACCGGGGAGCTGTTTTTT
CASSLGLNTGELFF
>TRBJ2-1|TRBD1|TRBV29-1|NA
TGCAGCGTTCTTAAGGGGGCTTACAATGAGCAGTTCTTC
CSVLKGAYNEQFF
>TRBJ2-7|NA|TRBV7-2|NA
TGTGCCAGCAGCTTAGTCCCTTCTTCCGAGCAGTACTTC
CASSLVPSSEQYF
>TRBJ2-1|NA|TRBV5-6|NA
TGTGCCAGCAGCCGGGGCAGCTCCTACAATGAGCAGTTCTTC
CASSRGSSYNEQFF
>TRBJ2-3|NA|TRBV7-2|NA
TGTGCCAGCAGCCCCGGACAGCTCACAGATACGCAGTATTTT
CASSPGQLTDTQYF
>TRBJ1-1|NA|TRBV5-1|NA
TGCGCCAGCAGCTTACAGGGCGGGAGTACTGAAGCTTTCTTT
CASSLQGGSTEAFF
>TRBJ2-3|NA|TRBV9|NA
TGTGCCAGCAGCCCCCGCGTGGGAGATCCCACAGATACGCAGTATTTT
CASSPRVGDPTDTQYF